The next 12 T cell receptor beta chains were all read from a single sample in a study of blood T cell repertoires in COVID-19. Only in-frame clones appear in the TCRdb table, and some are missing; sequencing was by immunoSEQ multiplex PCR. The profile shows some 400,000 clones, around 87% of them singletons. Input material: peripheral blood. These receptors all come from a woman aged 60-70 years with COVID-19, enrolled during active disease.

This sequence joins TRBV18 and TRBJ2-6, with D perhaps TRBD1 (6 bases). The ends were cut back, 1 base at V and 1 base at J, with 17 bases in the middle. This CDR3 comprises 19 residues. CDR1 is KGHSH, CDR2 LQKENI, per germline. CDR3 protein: CASSPLSSGTLSGANVLTF. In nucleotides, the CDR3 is TGTGCCAGCTCACCACTCAGCTCCGGGACATTATCTGGGGCCAACGTCCTGACTTTC.

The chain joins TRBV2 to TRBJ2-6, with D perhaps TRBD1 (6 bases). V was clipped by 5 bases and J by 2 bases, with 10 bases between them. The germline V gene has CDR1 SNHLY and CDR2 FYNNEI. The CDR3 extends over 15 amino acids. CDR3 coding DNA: TGTGCCAGCAGTCCACAGGGAACTGGGGCCAACGTCCTGACTTTC. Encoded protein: CASSPQGTGANVLTF.

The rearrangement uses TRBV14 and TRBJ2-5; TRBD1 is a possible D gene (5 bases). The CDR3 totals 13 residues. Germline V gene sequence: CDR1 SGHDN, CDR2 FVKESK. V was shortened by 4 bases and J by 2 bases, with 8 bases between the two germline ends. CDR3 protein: CASSRTLQETQYF. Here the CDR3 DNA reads TGTGCCAGCAGCCGGACACTTCAAGAGACCCAGTACTTC.

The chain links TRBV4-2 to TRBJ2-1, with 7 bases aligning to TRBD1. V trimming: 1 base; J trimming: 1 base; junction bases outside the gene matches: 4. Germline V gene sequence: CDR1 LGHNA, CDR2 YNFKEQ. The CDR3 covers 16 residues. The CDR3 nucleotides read TGTGCCAGCAGCCAAGGGACAGGTCGATCCTACAATGAGCAGTTCTTC. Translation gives CASSQGTGRSYNEQFF.

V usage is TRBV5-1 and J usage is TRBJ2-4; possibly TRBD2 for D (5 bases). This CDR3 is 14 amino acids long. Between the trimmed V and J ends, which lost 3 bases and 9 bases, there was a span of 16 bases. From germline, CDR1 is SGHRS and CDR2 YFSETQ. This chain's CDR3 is CASSSDGGNPIQYF. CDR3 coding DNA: TGCGCCAGCAGCTCGGACGGAGGCAACCCCATTCAGTACTTC.

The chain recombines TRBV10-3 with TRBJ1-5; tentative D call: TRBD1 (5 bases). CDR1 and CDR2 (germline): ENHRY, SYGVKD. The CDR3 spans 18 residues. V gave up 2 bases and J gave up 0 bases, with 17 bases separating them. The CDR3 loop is CAISEPLGGEYSNQPQHF. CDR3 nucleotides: TGTGCCATCAGTGAGCCTTTGGGGGGTGAATATAGCAATCAGCCCCAGCATTTT.

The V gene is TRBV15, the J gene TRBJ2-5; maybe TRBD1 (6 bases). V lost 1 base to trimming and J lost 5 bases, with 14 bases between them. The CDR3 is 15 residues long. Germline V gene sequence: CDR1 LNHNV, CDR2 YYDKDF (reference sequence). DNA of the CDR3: TGTGCCACCAGCAGAGGAAGAGGGGGAGCGGAGACCCAGTACTTC. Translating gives CATSRGRGGAETQYF.

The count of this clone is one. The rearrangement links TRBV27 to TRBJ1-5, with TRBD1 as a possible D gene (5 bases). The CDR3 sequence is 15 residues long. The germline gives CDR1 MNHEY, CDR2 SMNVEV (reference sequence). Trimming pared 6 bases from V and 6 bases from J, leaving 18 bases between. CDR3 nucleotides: TGTGCCAGCAGGGGACTGGGGCAGGGCGTTCAGCCCCAGCATTTT. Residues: CASRGLGQGVQPQHF.

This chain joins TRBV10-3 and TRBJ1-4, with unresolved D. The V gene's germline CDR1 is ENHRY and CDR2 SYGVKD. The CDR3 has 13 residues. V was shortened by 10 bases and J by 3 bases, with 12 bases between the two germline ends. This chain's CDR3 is CASREWANEKLFF. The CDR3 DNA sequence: TGTGCCAGTAGGGAGTGGGCTAATGAAAAACTGTTTTTT.

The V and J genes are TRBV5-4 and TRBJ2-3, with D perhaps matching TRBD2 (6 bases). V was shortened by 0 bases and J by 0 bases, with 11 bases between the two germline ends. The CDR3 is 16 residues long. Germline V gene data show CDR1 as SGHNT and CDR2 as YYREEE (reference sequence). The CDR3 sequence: CASSLGRLGSTDTQYF. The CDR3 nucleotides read TGTGCCAGCAGCTTGGGGAGACTAGGTAGCACAGATACGCAGTATTTT.

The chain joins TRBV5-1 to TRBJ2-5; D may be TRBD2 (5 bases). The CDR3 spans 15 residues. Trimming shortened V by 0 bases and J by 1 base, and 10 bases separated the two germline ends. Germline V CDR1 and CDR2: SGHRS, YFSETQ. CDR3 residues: CASSLGPGIQETQYF. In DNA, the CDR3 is TGCGCCAGCAGCTTGGGCCCGGGGATCCAAGAGACCCAGTACTTC. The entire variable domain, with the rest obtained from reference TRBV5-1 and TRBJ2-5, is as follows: KAGVTQTPRYLIKTRGQQVTLSCSPISGHRSVSWYQQTPGQGLQFLFEYFSETQRNKGNFPGRFSGRQFSNSRSEMNVSTLELGDSALYLCASSLGPGIQETQYFGPGTRLLVL.

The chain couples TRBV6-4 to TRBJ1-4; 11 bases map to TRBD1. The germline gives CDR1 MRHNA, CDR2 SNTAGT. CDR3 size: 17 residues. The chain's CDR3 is CAPPPRDRGYTNEKLFF. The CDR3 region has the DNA TGTGCTCCTCCTCCTCGGGACAGGGGGTACACTAATGAAAAACTGTTTTTT.